One sample yielded the 27 T cell receptor beta chains listed below, sequenced in a study of T-cell memory formation after mild COVID-19. MiXCR was run by TCRdb on the 5' RACE reads, yielding one entry per CDR3 protein. The sample lists some 300,000 distinct CDR3 sequences; 20% to 25% were seen once. Sequenced input: PBMCs or a T cell subset sorted from them (not recorded which). The source is a man aged 18 to 30 who had mild COVID-19 (a few samples of this study predate the infection). Cell type and time point are not known.

This clonotype was picked up a small number of times. This CDR3 reads CASSSPGGTGLGEQYV. CDR3 nucleotides: TGTGCCAGCAGCTCGCCCGGGGGGACAGGGTTAGGCGAGCAGTACGTC. This rearrangement joins TRBV11-2 to TRBJ2-7, with 9 bases that match TRBD1. The V gene end was trimmed by 4 bases and the J gene end by 6 bases; junction bases not matched to a gene: 13. CDR1 is SGHAT, CDR2 FQNNGV, per germline. The length of the CDR3 is 16 residues.

This clonotype occurred many times. Here the CDR3 reads CASRLGSGRGNNEQFF. DNA for the CDR3: TGTGCCAGCAGACTCGGGTCGGGACGGGGGAACAATGAGCAGTTCTTC. The chain carries TRBV6-1 and TRBJ2-1; D possibly corresponds to TRBD2 (6 bases). The V gene's germline CDR1 is MNHNS and CDR2 SASEGT. The ends were cut back, 6 bases at V and 5 bases at J, with 20 bases in the middle. The CDR3 covers 16 residues.

The chain employs TRBV4-2 and TRBJ2-1; 9 bases line up with TRBD2. V lost 4 bases, J lost 8 bases, and 9 bases stayed unmatched. The germline V gene has CDR1 LGHNA and CDR2 YNFKEQ. The CDR3 has 15 amino acids. The CDR3 reads CASSPLAGGPYEQFF. In nucleotides, the CDR3 is TGTGCCAGCAGCCCCCTCGCGGGGGGGCCATATGAGCAGTTCTTC.

In this sample, this clonotype turned up many times. CDR3 region: CASSYSGRRTSSYNSPLHF. The CDR3 DNA is TGTGCCAGCAGTTACTCTGGGAGGCGGACTAGCTCCTATAATTCACCCCTCCACTTT. The rearrangement joins TRBV6-2 or TRBV6-3 to TRBJ1-6; D unclear. The CDR3 has 19 amino acids. Trimming left V 0 bases short and J 0 bases short, with 15 bases between. Germline V gives CDR1 MNHEY, CDR2 SVGEGT.

The rearrangement links TRBV4-3 to TRBJ2-1, with D perhaps TRBD1 (6 bases). Trimming took off 1 base at V and 4 bases at J, with 11 bases between the two ends. The germline V gene encodes CDR1 LGHNA and CDR2 YSLEER. The CDR3 is 15 amino acids. The CDR3 spells CASSQVGAQYNEQFF. The CDR3 region has the DNA TGCGCCAGCAGCCAAGTGGGGGCGCAGTACAATGAGCAGTTCTTC.

The CDR3 protein is CASSPTDQNTEAFF. CDR3 bases: TGTGCCAGCAGCCCGACCGACCAGAACACTGAAGCTTTCTTT. The chain links TRBV7-9 to TRBJ1-1; D is unclear. The V end was cut by 5 bases, the J end by 1 base, with 11 bases between. Germline V gene sequence: CDR1 SEHNR, CDR2 FQNEAQ (reference sequence). There are 14 residues in the CDR3. Full variable domain (remainder filled in from reference TRBV7-9 and TRBJ1-1): DTGVSQNPRHKITKRGQNVTFRCDPISEHNRLYWYRQTLGQGPEFLTYFQNEAQLEKSRLLSDRFSAERPKGSFSTLEIQRTEQGDSAMYLCASSPTDQNTEAFFGQGTRLTVV.

The J gene is TRBJ2-1, the V gene TRBV7-9, with 13 bases that match TRBD2. After removal of 3 bases from V and 5 bases from J, the junction contained 7 bases not matched to a gene. CDR3 size: 17 residues. Germline values: CDR1 SEHNR, CDR2 FQNEAQ (reference sequence). The CDR3 region is CASSFLVGTSGNNEQFF. The CDR3 nucleotides read TGTGCCAGCAGCTTTTTAGTTGGGACTAGCGGGAACAATGAGCAGTTCTTC.

J is TRBJ1-2 and V is TRBV5-1; possible D gene TRBD1, 5 bases. The CDR3 totals 14 residues. The germline V gene encodes CDR1 SGHRS and CDR2 YFSETQ. V lost 1 base, J lost 6 bases, and 13 bases lay in between. The CDR3 coding sequence is TGCGCCAGCAGCTTGATGGGGGAAGTTCATGGCTACACCTTC. It specifies CASSLMGEVHGYTF.

This chain joins TRBV6-6 and TRBJ1-1; TRBD1 is a possible D gene (6 bases). Trimming stripped 8 bases from V and 1 base from J, with 14 bases between. This CDR3 comprises 14 residues. CDR1 MNHNY and CDR2 SVGAGI come from the germline V gene (reference sequence). Written as DNA, the CDR3 is TGTGCCAGCTATACAGGGCCCCAGAACACTGAAGCTTTCTTT. Residues: CASYTGPQNTEAFF.

This clonotype was recorded a few times. This sequence joins TRBV7-2 and TRBJ2-7, with no clear D. Between the trimmed V and J ends, which lost 5 bases and 2 bases, there was a span of 13 bases. Germline CDR1 SGHTA, CDR2 FQGNSA. The CDR3 loop spans 14 amino acids. The CDR3 region is CASSDSPGTYEQYF. The CDR3 DNA follows: TGTGCCAGCAGCGATAGTCCGGGCACCTACGAGCAGTACTTC.

The sample holds a few counts of this clonotype. The gene calls are TRBV29-1 and TRBJ2-6, with D possibly being TRBD2 (6 bases). Germline CDR1 reads SQVTM; CDR2 reads ANQGSEA. V was shortened by 3 bases and J by 2 bases, with 14 bases between the two germline ends. The CDR3 covers 16 residues. The CDR3 DNA is TGCAGCGTTGAGGAGGGGCTCCTCGCTGGGGCCAACGTCCTGACTTTC. Protein sequence: CSVEEGLLAGANVLTF.

This clonotype was found a few times. This chain joins TRBV4-2 and TRBJ1-6; a weak D match, TRBD1 (5 bases). The CDR3 is made up of 14 amino acids. V lost 0 bases and J lost 6, with 6 bases in between. CDR1 and CDR2 from the germline V gene are LGHNA and YNFKEQ. CDR3 sequence (DNA): TGTGCCAGCAGCCAAGACAGGGTTAATTCACCCCTCCACTTT. It yields the protein CASSQDRVNSPLHF.

This sequence joins TRBV7-6 and TRBJ1-2, with 9 bases matching TRBD1. The CDR3 has 13 residues. Germline trimming cut 5 bases from V and 8 bases from J; bases unmatched to any gene: 6. The V gene's germline CDR1 is SGHVS and CDR2 FNYEAQ. The CDR3: CASSRTGDGGYTF. CDR3 DNA sequence: TGTGCCAGCAGCCGGACAGGGGACGGAGGCTACACCTTC. Full variable domain (remainder filled in from reference TRBV7-6 and TRBJ1-2): GAGVSQSPRYKVTKRGQDVALRCDPISGHVSLYWYRQALGQGPEFLTYFNYEAQQDKSGLPNDRFSAERPEGSISTLTIQRTEQRDSAMYRCASSRTGDGGYTFGSGTRLTVV.

V usage is TRBV29-1 and J usage is TRBJ2-6, with D hard to call. Trimming left V 5 bases short and J 0 bases short, with 2 bases between. The length of the CDR3 is 12 residues. Germline V CDR1 and CDR2: SQVTM, ANQGSEA. In DNA form, the CDR3 reads TGCAGCGTTCACTCTGGGGCCAACGTCCTGACTTTC. Amino acids: CSVHSGANVLTF.

This clonotype was detected many times. CDR3 in DNA: TGTGCCAGCAGCTTAGAGGTTGCAGGGGTCGGCAGCGGGGAGCTGTTTTTT. Translating gives CASSLEVAGVGSGELFF. The gene calls are TRBV7-2 and TRBJ2-2, with D possibly being TRBD1 (6 bases). This CDR3 contains 17 residues. V was trimmed by 1 base and J by 7 bases, leaving 19 bases between them. Germline V gives CDR1 SGHTA, CDR2 FQGNSA. Full variable domain (missing parts from reference TRBV7-2 and TRBJ2-2): GAGVSQSPSNKVTEKGKDVELRCDPISGHTALYWYRQSLGQGLEFLIYFQGNSAPDKSGLPSDRFSAERTGGSVSTLTIQRTQQEDSAVYLCASSLEVAGVGSGELFFGEGSRLTVL.

This clonotype showed up just a few times. This chain connects TRBV18 to TRBJ2-3; 8 nucleotides line up with TRBD2. The germline CDR1 and CDR2 sequences are KGHSH and LQKENI. The CDR3 sequence is 14 residues long. Trimming at V came to 3 bases and at J to 4 bases, leaving 3 bases not matched to a gene. DNA for the CDR3: TGTGCCAGCTCACCGACTAGCGACCCAGATACGCAGTATTTT. This sequence encodes CASSPTSDPDTQYF.

This clonotype was recorded a few times. The chain carries TRBV12-3 or TRBV12-4 and TRBJ1-5, with 7 bases lining up with TRBD1. CDR3 length equals 16 residues. J gave up 0 bases and V 7 bases, and 9 bases lay outside the gene matches. The CDR3: CASNAFGTASNQPQHF. In DNA form, the CDR3 reads TGTGCCAGCAACGCTTTCGGGACAGCTAGCAATCAGCCCCAGCATTTT.

In this sample, this clonotype turned up a few times. The rearrangement links TRBV7-9 to TRBJ2-5, with D perhaps matching TRBD1 (6 bases). There are 13 residues in the CDR3. Trimming cost V 8 bases and J 1 base, with 11 bases left between them. Germline values: CDR1 SEHNR, CDR2 FQNEAQ (reference sequence). CDR3 amino acids: CASLDSVQETQYF. The CDR3 bases are TGTGCCAGCCTGGACAGCGTCCAAGAGACCCAGTACTTC.

V and J are TRBV6-1 and TRBJ2-1; 12 bases are a match to TRBD2. J lost 0 bases, V lost 5 bases, and 8 bases had no gene match. The CDR3 is 18 residues long. Germline assignment: CDR1 MNHNS and CDR2 SASEGT. The CDR3 here is CASSYRLAGVSSYNEQFF. As DNA, the CDR3 is TGTGCCAGCAGTTACCGACTAGCGGGGGTAAGCTCCTACAATGAGCAGTTCTTC.

This clonotype appeared a few times. V gene TRBV20-1 combines with J gene TRBJ2-3; D unresolved. V lost 5 bases to trimming and J lost 0 bases, with 12 bases between them. The length of the CDR3 is 14 residues. Germline loops: CDR1 DFQATT, CDR2 SNEGSKA (reference sequence). CDR3 sequence: CSAFGDLSTDTQYF. CDR3 DNA sequence: TGCAGTGCTTTTGGCGACTTGAGCACAGATACGCAGTATTTT.

This clonotype was detected once. The gene calls are TRBV18 and TRBJ1-2; D is perhaps TRBD1 (5 bases). The germline V gene has CDR1 KGHSH and CDR2 LQKENI. V lost 3 bases, J lost 4 bases, and 15 bases lay in between. This CDR3 has 15 residues. The CDR3 coding sequence is TGTGCCAGCTCACCCGGGACCCCAAGGGGCTATGGCTACACCTTC. Its protein product is CASSPGTPRGYGYTF.

The chain has TRBV20-1 and TRBJ1-1; D is possibly TRBD1 (6 bases). Looked up from germline, CDR1 is DFQATT and CDR2 is SNEGSKA (reference sequence). Between the trimmed V and J ends, which lost 2 bases and 5 bases, there was a span of 15 bases. CDR3 length: 14 residues. The CDR3 nucleotides are TGCAGTGCTAGACCCCCGGGGGCAAGGACTGAAGCTTTCTTT. Translated, it gives CSARPPGARTEAFF.

This sequence joins TRBV2 and TRBJ2-3, with a possible D match to TRBD2 (6 bases). Germline assignment: CDR1 SNHLY and CDR2 FYNNEI. This CDR3 spans 16 amino acids. Trimming took 1 base from V and 6 from J, leaving 17 bases between them. CDR3 in amino acids: CASSEVWAGRADTQYF. The CDR3, as DNA: TGTGCCAGCAGTGAAGTTTGGGCGGGGCGGGCGGATACGCAGTATTTT.

This clonotype was seen only a few times. The J gene is TRBJ2-2, the V gene TRBV9; D possibly corresponds to TRBD2 (6 bases). V shed 0 bases and J shed 5 bases, with 11 bases lying between them. This CDR3 is 15 amino acids long. Germline V lookup: CDR1 SGDLS, CDR2 YYNGEE. CDR3 bases: TGTGCCAGCAGCGTAGGTGGGGCGGGGACCGGGGAGCTGTTTTTT. It codes for CASSVGGAGTGELFF.

The chain has TRBV7-9 and TRBJ2-1; TRBD1 agrees at 11 bases. The trim removed 8 bases at V and 0 bases at J, leaving 6 bases unmatched. The CDR3 covers 16 residues. The V gene's germline CDR1 is SEHNR and CDR2 FQNEAQ (reference sequence). As DNA, the CDR3 is TGTGCCAGCTCAGGACAGGGGGCGGGCTCCTACAATGAGCAGTTCTTC. Encoded protein: CASSGQGAGSYNEQFF.

This clonotype showed up many times. The chain is built from TRBV7-7 and TRBJ1-1; perhaps TRBD1 as D (6 bases). This CDR3 comprises 13 residues. V was cut by 1 base and J by 3 bases, with 6 bases left in between. CDR1 is SSHAT and CDR2 is FNYEAQ in the germline V gene (reference sequence). The CDR3 sequence: CASSLDRDTEAFF. The CDR3 nucleotides are TGTGCCAGCAGCTTAGACAGGGACACTGAAGCTTTCTTT.

V is TRBV25-1 and J is TRBJ2-6, with D unclear. With 0 bases removed from V and 0 bases from J, the gap between germline ends came to 6 bases. CDR3 length: 16 amino acids. Germline loops: CDR1 MGHDK, CDR2 SYGVNS. CDR3 bases: TGTGCCAGCAGTGAATACTGGAGCTCTGGGGCCAACGTCCTGACTTTC. Encoded protein: CASSEYWSSGANVLTF.